The sample holds a few counts of the clone carrying this T cell receptor beta chain. The assay was immunoSEQ multiplex PCR, and TCRdb's table has in-frame clones only and misses some. Seen here are 75,000 to 100,000 clones, roughly 80% observed once, and the top ten hold 5.5%. If patients had autoimmune disease history or systemic immunosuppression, they were excluded. The sample originates from a study of OX40 agonist ivuxolimab in advanced cancers. Overall study: Ivuxolimab is a fully human IgG2 antibody that activates OX40 (CD134). Having had anti-PD-1, anti-PD-L1 or anti-CTLA-4 therapy before was allowed, and roughly 40% had some.

The germline V gene has CDR1 LNHDA and CDR2 SQIVND (reference sequence). The CDR3 has 14 amino acids. Trimming left V 7 bases short and J 4 bases short, with 16 bases between. The chain links TRBV19 to TRBJ1-2; weak D call: TRBD1 (5 bases). The material sequenced was CD4+ or CD8+ T cells sorted from blood, taken in a trial of the OX40 agonist ivuxolimab. This clonotype was obtained from an adult with an advanced solid tumor such as melanoma, head and neck, liver or kidney cancer. The CDR3: CASNYPGTAYGYTF. The CDR3 coding sequence is TGTGCCAGTAACTACCCCGGGACGGCCTATGGCTACACCTTC. Based on the CDR3 plus reference TRBV19 and TRBJ1-2, the full variable domain is DGGITQSPKYLFRKEGQNVTLSCEQNLNHDAMYWYRQDPGQGLRLIYYSQIVNDFQKGDIAEGYSVSREKKESFPLTVTSAQKNPTAFYLCASNYPGTAYGYTFGSGTRLTVV.